This TCR beta chain appears in the sequencing data of a study of T cell responses to AZD1222 COVID-19 vaccine. Study-level findings and limits: Sampled repertoires all dated from after the peak T cell response. Donors in the cohort were predominantly white British and more often female, and clonal diversity was possibly underestimated.

Method: immunoSEQ multiplex PCR; TCRdb's copy keeps in-frame clones and lacks some. Of tens of thousands of clones listed, less than 90% are singletons. Deletions cut 5 bases from V and 7 bases from J, with 21 bases between. There are 17 residues in the CDR3. Germline CDR1 SGHAT, CDR2 FQNNGV. As for this clone: The target antigen is unknown.

The rearrangement links TRBV11-2 to TRBJ1-6; possibly TRBD1 for D (5 bases). The receptor was isolated from an adult who received the AZD1222 COVID-19 vaccine. The specimen was peripheral blood, collected 28 days after the second AZD1222 dose. The CDR3, as DNA: TGTGCCAGCAGCGCTAAAGGTGGCAGGGTTTTAAATTCACCCCTCCACTTT. Encoded protein: CASSAKGGRVLNSPLHF.